Following are 30 T cell receptor beta chains from one sample sequenced in a study of shared clonotypes between healthy human individuals. Produced via immunoSEQ multiplex PCR; TCRdb's table is partial and in-frame only. The sample yields roughly 2.5 million clones, around nine tenths seen once. Material: naive CD4+ T cells sorted from blood. Subset meaning: CD45RA+ positively selected. These receptors all stem from a man aged 18 to 29 in good health.

The V call is TRBV4-3, the J call TRBJ2-3, with 8 bases identical to TRBD2. Germline CDR1 reads LGHNA; CDR2 reads YSLEER. The V and J ends lost 4 bases and 0 bases, in that order; junction bases with no gene match: 9. The CDR3 consists of 17 residues. This CDR3 is CASSRYSGTTSTDTQYF. Written as DNA, the CDR3 is TGCGCCAGCAGCCGCTATAGCGGGACTACTAGCACAGATACGCAGTATTTT.

This clone was seen only a few times. The chain is built from TRBV9 and TRBJ2-7; D is perhaps TRBD1 or TRBD2 (5 bases each). V gave up 4 bases and J gave up 2 bases, with 13 bases separating them. Germline lookup yields CDR1 SGDLS and CDR2 YYNGEE. There are 14 residues in the CDR3. In nucleotides, the CDR3 is TGTGCCAGCAGCATTCGGGACGGTACCTACGAGCAGTACTTC. Its protein is CASSIRDGTYEQYF.

V is TRBV5-1 and J is TRBJ2-1, with D tentatively TRBD2 (6 bases). The CDR3 totals 16 residues. Looked up from germline, CDR1 is SGHRS and CDR2 is YFSETQ. The ends were cut back, 1 base at V and 0 bases at J, with 11 bases in the middle. DNA for the CDR3: TGCGCCAGCAGCTTGCGTTACGGGAGCTCCTACAATGAGCAGTTCTTC. Translated: CASSLRYGSSYNEQFF. Based on the CDR3 plus reference TRBV5-1 and TRBJ2-1, the full variable domain is KAGVTQTPRYLIKTRGQQVTLSCSPISGHRSVSWYQQTPGQGLQFLFEYFSETQRNKGNFPGRFSGRQFSNSRSEMNVSTLELGDSALYLCASSLRYGSSYNEQFFGPGTRLTVL.

The chain couples TRBV5-8 to TRBJ2-2; the D gene is possibly TRBD2 (6 bases). V lost 4 bases and J lost 0, with 13 bases in between. The CDR3 extends over 16 amino acids. CDR1 and CDR2 from the germline V gene are SGHTS and YDEGEE. CDR3 region: CASSPRGVTNTGELFF. As DNA, the CDR3 is TGTGCCAGCAGCCCCCGCGGGGTTACGAACACCGGGGAGCTGTTTTTT.

The rearrangement uses TRBV5-4 and TRBJ2-2, with D possibly TRBD2 on 6 matching bases. Trimming removed 3 bases at V and 5 bases at J, with 17 bases between. The CDR3 spans 16 residues. Germline assignment: CDR1 SGHNT and CDR2 YYREEE (reference sequence). In nucleotides, the CDR3 is TGTGCCAGCAGCTCTGGGCCGGGGGAAGGGACCGGGGAGCTGTTTTTT. It is translated as CASSSGPGEGTGELFF. Full variable domain (remainder filled in from reference TRBV5-4 and TRBJ2-2): ETGVTQSPTHLIKTRGQQVTLRCSSQSGHNTVSWYQQALGQGPQFIFQYYREEENGRGNFPPRFSGLQFPNYSSELNVNALELDDSALYLCASSSGPGEGTGELFFGEGSRLTVL.

The chain is built from TRBV19 and TRBJ2-1, with TRBD1 as a possible D gene (7 bases). The germline V gene has CDR1 LNHDA and CDR2 SQIVND (reference sequence). Deletions cut 4 bases from V and 9 bases from J, with 13 bases between. This CDR3 has 13 amino acids. Written as DNA, the CDR3 is TGTGCCAGTAGTACCATCCAGGGGGGTGAGCAGTTCTTC. Its protein product is CASSTIQGGEQFF.

The chain recombines TRBV6-1 with TRBJ1-5; 9 bases line up with TRBD1. This CDR3 region has 14 residues. The V gene's germline CDR1 is MNHNS and CDR2 SASEGT. The trim removed 11 bases at V and 4 bases at J, leaving 9 bases unmatched. Written as DNA, the CDR3 is TGTGCCGTGCAACAGGGGGCTTGGAATCAGCCCCAGCATTTT. As protein: CAVQQGAWNQPQHF.

The chain joins TRBV4-1 to TRBJ2-1; 9 bases agree with TRBD2. This CDR3 region has 16 residues. Germline V gene sequence: CDR1 MGHRA, CDR2 YSYEKL. The V gene end was trimmed by 6 bases and the J gene end by 5 bases; junction bases not matched to a gene: 11. CDR3 bases: TGCGCCAGCAGGCTGACTATGCGGGAGGGAGACAATGAGCAGTTCTTC. Translating gives CASRLTMREGDNEQFF.

This clone was detected once. This chain joins TRBV5-1 and TRBJ2-2; no definite D call. The ends were cut back, 2 bases at V and 3 bases at J, with 5 bases in the middle. The CDR3 contains 13 residues. CDR1 is SGHRS, CDR2 YFSETQ, per germline. CDR3 bases: TGCGCCAGCAGCTTTACCTACACCGGGGAGCTGTTTTTT. Its translation is CASSFTYTGELFF.

This sequence joins TRBV5-6 and TRBJ1-5; 7 bases agree with TRBD1. The V gene's germline CDR1 is SGHDT and CDR2 YYEEEE. The CDR3 extends over 15 amino acids. Trimming at V came to 2 bases and at J to 6 bases, leaving 8 bases not matched to a gene. The DNA for the CDR3 is TGTGCCAGCAGCTTAAACAGGGGATGGAGTCAGCCCCAGCATTTT. Translating it yields CASSLNRGWSQPQHF.

A note on this clone: This specimen includes other DNA sequences encoding the same CDR3. This sequence joins TRBV28 and TRBJ2-2; D gene ambiguous. The germline CDR1 and CDR2 sequences are MDHEN and SYDVKM. With 1 base removed from V and 1 base from J, the gap between germline ends came to 1 base. The CDR3 spans 13 residues. In DNA form, the CDR3 reads TGTGCCAGCAGTTTATTGAACACCGGGGAGCTGTTTTTT. Its translation: CASSLLNTGELFF.

Of note for this clone: Other DNA sequences from this sample encode an identical CDR3 as well. The chain combines TRBV6-5 with TRBJ1-2, with 9 bases lining up with TRBD1. V trimming: 0 bases; J trimming: 2 bases; junction bases outside the gene matches: 1. The CDR3 contains 15 residues. CDR1 is MNHEY, CDR2 SVGAGI, per germline. Here the CDR3 DNA reads TGTGCCAGCAGTTACTCGGGACAGGGAAACTATGGCTACACCTTC. This translates into CASSYSGQGNYGYTF.

The V gene is TRBV5-1, the J gene TRBJ1-2, with a tentative D call TRBD1 (6 bases). The germline V gene has CDR1 SGHRS and CDR2 YFSETQ. The CDR3 covers 15 residues. The V gene lost 3 bases and the J gene lost 4 bases, with 16 bases spanning the gap. CDR3 region: CASSSRDTGIYGYTF. In DNA form, the CDR3 reads TGCGCCAGCAGCTCCCGGGACACGGGGATCTATGGCTACACCTTC.

Points on this clone: Different DNA sequences within this sample yield the same CDR3. The rearrangement uses TRBV2 and TRBJ2-1, with D hard to call. Germline loops: CDR1 SNHLY, CDR2 FYNNEI. CDR3 size: 11 residues. Trimming left V 7 bases short and J 7 bases short, with 8 bases between. CDR3 amino acids: CASTPLNEQFF. The CDR3 DNA is TGTGCCAGCACCCCCCTAAATGAGCAGTTCTTC.

As for this clone: Other nucleotide sequences in the sample specify the same CDR3. The J gene is TRBJ1-1, the V gene TRBV5-1; 8 bases are shared with TRBD1. Trimming cost V 2 bases and J 4 bases; bases outside gene matches: 1. This CDR3 comprises 13 residues. Germline CDR1 is SGHRS and CDR2 is YFSETQ. The CDR3: CASSLTGGTEAFF. The CDR3 DNA is TGCGCCAGCAGCTTAACAGGGGGCACTGAAGCTTTCTTT.

The J gene is TRBJ2-5, the V gene TRBV7-9; D perhaps matches TRBD2 (5 bases). CDR3 length: 14 residues. Germline V gives CDR1 SEHNR, CDR2 FQNEAQ (reference sequence). V was cut by 5 bases and J by 5 bases, with 15 bases left in between. For the CDR3, the DNA is TGTGCCAGCAGCGCGGACGGCCCGGGGGAGACCCAGTACTTC. It encodes CASSADGPGETQYF.

In regard to this clone: Other DNA sequences in the sample encode the same CDR3. The rearrangement joins TRBV9 to TRBJ2-7; TRBD2 might be the D (6 bases). The CDR3 sequence is 15 residues long. The germline V gene encodes CDR1 SGDLS and CDR2 YYNGEE. Trimming shortened V by 0 bases and J by 0 bases, and 10 bases separated the two germline ends. Here the CDR3 reads CASSVEGRGSYEQYF. The CDR3 DNA sequence: TGTGCCAGCAGCGTAGAAGGGCGGGGCTCCTACGAGCAGTACTTC.

This rearrangement joins TRBV5-4 to TRBJ1-2; D perhaps matches TRBD1 (6 bases). Germline lookup yields CDR1 SGHNT and CDR2 YYREEE (reference sequence). The CDR3 is 15 residues long. Trimming left V 4 bases short and J 0 bases short, with 13 bases between. DNA of the CDR3: TGTGCCAGCAGCCAAAGACAGGCAGCTAACTATGGCTACACCTTC. Residues: CASSQRQAANYGYTF.

The V gene is TRBV7-9, the J gene TRBJ1-6; D perhaps matches TRBD1 (5 bases). This CDR3 spans 14 amino acids. V was cut by 3 bases and J by 8 bases, with 11 bases left in between. Germline CDR1 and CDR2: SEHNR and FQNEAQ (reference sequence). Here the CDR3 reads CASSFSGFDSPLHF. The CDR3 bases are TGTGCCAGCAGCTTCTCAGGGTTTGATTCACCCCTCCACTTT.

The chain employs TRBV19 and TRBJ1-5; 8 bases align to TRBD1. The CDR3 consists of 15 residues. CDR1 LNHDA and CDR2 SQIVND come from the germline V gene (reference sequence). V lost 5 bases and J lost 3; bases outside the gene matches: 6. CDR3 protein: CASSFRDRNNQPQHF. The CDR3 nucleotides read TGTGCCAGTAGTTTCCGGGACAGGAACAATCAGCCCCAGCATTTT.

In its sample, this clone was seen once. The chain links TRBV6-1 to TRBJ2-3; 7 positions match TRBD1. This CDR3 comprises 15 residues. The V gene end was trimmed by 8 bases and the J gene end by 0 bases; junction bases not matched to a gene: 8. Germline V gives CDR1 MNHNS, CDR2 SASEGT. The CDR3: CASQDRITSTDTQYF. As DNA, the CDR3 is TGTGCCAGCCAGGACAGGATAACTAGCACAGATACGCAGTATTTT.

CDR3 sequence (DNA): TGCGCCAGCAGCCAAGATGACGACTACACAGATACGCAGTATTTT. Translated, it gives CASSQDDDYTDTQYF. The chain is built from TRBV4-1 and TRBJ2-3, with a tentative D call TRBD2 (5 bases). Deletions cut 0 bases from V and 2 bases from J, with 9 bases between. The germline V gene encodes CDR1 MGHRA and CDR2 YSYEKL. The CDR3 covers 15 residues.

There are a few counts of this clone. The chain carries TRBV5-1 and TRBJ1-6; D perhaps matches TRBD1 (5 bases). V lost 4 bases to trimming and J lost 8 bases, with 13 bases between them. The CDR3 is 14 amino acids. CDR1 and CDR2 from the germline V gene are SGHRS and YFSETQ. CDR3 sequence reads: CASSALGEHSPLHF. CDR3 sequence (DNA): TGCGCCAGCAGCGCCCTAGGGGAACATTCACCCCTCCACTTT.

The chain carries TRBV30 and TRBJ2-3, with TRBD2 matching 7 bases. With V trimmed by 3 bases and J by 9 bases, 15 bases remained unmatched. Germline CDR1 GTSNPN, CDR2 SVGIG (reference sequence). This CDR3 spans 15 amino acids. CDR3 in amino acids: CAWSLGVGGKGTQYF. The CDR3 nucleotides are TGTGCCTGGAGCCTAGGGGTCGGGGGGAAAGGCACGCAGTATTTT. The full variable domain, its missing parts supplied by reference TRBV30 and TRBJ2-3, is SQTIHQWPATLVQPVGSPLSLECTVEGTSNPNLYWYRQAAGRGLQLLFYSVGIGQISSEVPQNLSASRPQDRQFILSSKKLLLSDSGFYLCAWSLGVGGKGTQYFGPGTRLTVL.

The J gene is TRBJ2-5, the V gene TRBV28; 7 positions agree with TRBD2. The V and J ends lost 8 bases and 2 bases, in that order; junction bases with no gene match: 11. Germline loops: CDR1 MDHEN, CDR2 SYDVKM. The CDR3 runs 15 residues. CDR3 sequence: CASLRGSSGQETQYF. CDR3 nucleotide sequence: TGTGCCAGCCTCCGGGGGTCTAGCGGACAAGAGACCCAGTACTTC.

V is TRBV28 and J is TRBJ1-1; weak D call: TRBD1 (5 bases). The ends were cut back, 7 bases at V and 1 base at J, with 13 bases in the middle. Germline V CDR1 and CDR2: MDHEN, SYDVKM. CDR3 size: 14 residues. The CDR3 protein is CASTSTGRNTEAFF. In DNA, the CDR3 is TGTGCCAGCACCTCGACGGGGCGGAACACTGAAGCTTTCTTT.

The genes are TRBV19 and TRBJ2-1, with D unclear. Germline CDR1 LNHDA, CDR2 SQIVND (reference sequence). V dropped 7 bases and J dropped 9 bases, with 22 bases sitting between them. The CDR3 has 15 amino acids. CDR3 protein: CASTRSPPPSSEQFF. The CDR3 DNA sequence: TGTGCCAGTACGAGGAGTCCCCCCCCATCGAGTGAGCAGTTCTTC.

CDR3 amino acids: CASSPGQGARKLFF. The CDR3 region has the DNA TGTGCCAGCAGTCCAGGACAGGGGGCTAGAAAACTGTTTTTT. The rearrangement joins TRBV28 to TRBJ1-4, with 11 bases lining up with TRBD1. Germline CDR1 MDHEN, CDR2 SYDVKM. CDR3 length: 14 amino acids. J lost 10 bases, V lost 5 bases, and 6 bases had no gene match.

The chain links TRBV6-7 to TRBJ1-1; TRBD1 matches 9 bases. TRBV6-7 is filed as an ORF, its function uncertain. This CDR3 has 17 residues. The V gene end was trimmed by 3 bases and the J gene end by 5 bases; junction bases not matched to a gene: 13. The CDR3 sequence: CASSYSSGTGRWTEAFF. CDR3 nucleotide sequence: TGTGCCAGCAGTTATTCTTCCGGGACAGGGCGGTGGACTGAAGCTTTCTTT.

The chain links TRBV7-2 to TRBJ1-2, with D possibly TRBD1 on 6 matching bases. V lost 8 bases and J lost 2, with 12 bases in between. The CDR3 has 13 residues. Germline V CDR1 and CDR2: SGHTA, FQGNSA. CDR3 sequence reads: CASATGTNYGYTF. For the CDR3, the DNA is TGTGCCAGCGCAACAGGGACCAACTATGGCTACACCTTC.